A single sample gave rise to the 28 T cell receptor beta chains below, sequenced in a study of shared clonotypes between healthy human individuals. Repertoires were generated with immunoSEQ multiplex PCR, while TCRdb's copy carries only in-frame clones and drops some. The sample records millions of clones, 85% to 95% being singletons. Naive CD8 cells, CD45RO-negative and positively selected for CCR7, excluded terminally differentiated effector memory CD45RA+ cells. Specimen: naive CD8+ T cells sorted from blood. The source is a man younger than 30 in good health.

V is TRBV6-1 and J is TRBJ1-4; 8 bases agree with TRBD1. Germline assignment: CDR1 MNHNS and CDR2 SASEGT. The CDR3 totals 15 residues. Trimming cost V 1 base and J 7 bases; bases outside gene matches: 5. CDR3 residues: CASSEEDRVGEKLFF. The CDR3 region has the DNA TGTGCCAGCAGTGAAGAGGACAGGGTTGGTGAAAAACTGTTTTTT.

This chain links TRBV27 with TRBJ2-5; 9 positions match TRBD1. Germline V gene data show CDR1 as MNHEY and CDR2 as SMNVEV (reference sequence). Germline trimming cut 8 bases from V and 5 bases from J; bases unmatched to any gene: 15. The CDR3 loop spans 16 amino acids. The CDR3 is CASSLSHGTGKETQYF. The CDR3 coding sequence is TGTGCCAGCTCCCTTAGCCACGGGACAGGGAAGGAGACCCAGTACTTC.

The chain carries TRBV7-9 and TRBJ2-1; D is possibly TRBD1 or TRBD2 (5 bases each). Trimming removed 1 base at V and 5 bases at J, with 12 bases between. CDR3 length equals 15 residues. Per germline, CDR1 SEHNR and CDR2 FQNEAQ (reference sequence). The CDR3 here is CASSLESGPDNEQFF. DNA of the CDR3: TGTGCCAGCAGCTTAGAGTCGGGGCCTGACAATGAGCAGTTCTTC.

The chain links TRBV6-6 to TRBJ2-3; 8 bases line up with TRBD2. The germline CDR1 and CDR2 sequences are MNHNY and SVGAGI (reference sequence). The V gene end was trimmed by 2 bases and the J gene end by 4 bases; junction bases not matched to a gene: 8. This CDR3 has 16 residues. This CDR3 is CASSYGAGDRPDTQYF. The CDR3 coding sequence is TGTGCCAGCAGTTACGGAGCGGGAGACCGACCAGATACGCAGTATTTT.

The chain employs TRBV6-4 and TRBJ2-1; no firm D call. V lost 8 bases, J lost 2 bases, and 13 bases lay in between. This CDR3 contains 14 residues. The V gene's germline CDR1 is MRHNA and CDR2 SNTAGT. The chain's CDR3 is CASAGAGTYNEQFF. CDR3 coding DNA: TGTGCCAGCGCCGGAGCCGGAACCTACAATGAGCAGTTCTTC.

V and J are TRBV7-9 and TRBJ2-7, with 7 bases matching TRBD1. Trimming took 4 bases from V and 3 from J; bases not matched to a gene: 3. The CDR3 has 13 residues. CDR1 and CDR2 from the germline V gene are SEHNR and FQNEAQ (reference sequence). CDR3 protein: CASSSDRYYEQYF. The CDR3 DNA reads TGTGCCAGCAGCTCGGACAGGTACTACGAGCAGTACTTC.

The V call is TRBV7-9, the J call TRBJ2-7; unclear D gene. CDR3 length: 16 residues. V was cut by 3 bases and J by 0 bases, with 15 bases left in between. Germline CDR1 reads SEHNR; CDR2 reads FQNEAQ (reference sequence). The CDR3 DNA reads as TGTGCCAGCAGCTTGTATTATGACGGAAGCTCCTACGAGCAGTACTTC. This codes for CASSLYYDGSSYEQYF.

This chain joins TRBV6-5 and TRBJ1-1, with D possibly TRBD1 on 6 matching bases. Germline values: CDR1 MNHEY, CDR2 SVGAGI. The CDR3 totals 16 residues. V lost 4 bases and J lost 0, with 15 bases in between. The CDR3: CASSSLQGLVNTEAFF. In DNA, the CDR3 is TGTGCCAGCAGTTCCCTACAGGGTCTCGTGAACACTGAAGCTTTCTTT.

The J gene is TRBJ2-7, the V gene TRBV4-1; D perhaps matches TRBD1 (6 bases). The germline V and J ends were trimmed by 2 bases and 0 bases, with 8 bases remaining between them. CDR3 length equals 14 residues. The germline gives CDR1 MGHRA, CDR2 YSYEKL. CDR3 region: CASSQQGISYEQYF. The CDR3 DNA reads TGCGCCAGCAGCCAACAGGGGATCTCCTACGAGCAGTACTTC.

This clone was picked up one time. The genes are TRBV7-6 and TRBJ1-1; D is uncertain. This CDR3 has 13 residues. Trimming removed 0 bases from V and 1 base from J, with 3 bases in between. CDR1 SGHVS and CDR2 FNYEAQ come from the germline V gene. This chain's CDR3 is CASSLAWNTEAFF. CDR3 DNA: TGTGCCAGCAGCTTAGCCTGGAACACTGAAGCTTTCTTT.

The V gene is TRBV19, the J gene TRBJ2-4; D is possibly TRBD2 (5 bases). Germline V gene data show CDR1 as LNHDA and CDR2 as SQIVND (reference sequence). The CDR3 runs to 13 residues. The V gene lost 6 bases and the J gene lost 7 bases, with 13 bases spanning the gap. In DNA, the CDR3 is TGTGCCAGTAGCGCGGGCCTCGGGAACATTCAGTACTTC. Translating it yields CASSAGLGNIQYF. The full variable domain, completed using reference TRBV19 and TRBJ2-4, is DGGITQSPKYLFRKEGQNVTLSCEQNLNHDAMYWYRQDPGQGLRLIYYSQIVNDFQKGDIAEGYSVSREKKESFPLTVTSAQKNPTAFYLCASSAGLGNIQYFGAGTRLSVL.

The chain uses TRBV7-9 and TRBJ2-7; possibly TRBD2 for D (5 bases). V was pared by 0 bases and J by 1 base, with 10 bases between. The length of the CDR3 is 15 residues. CDR1 SEHNR and CDR2 FQNEAQ come from the germline V gene (reference sequence). The CDR3 DNA sequence: TGTGCCAGCAGCTTAGCGCTCGGACTGTCCTACGAGCAGTACTTC. Translating it yields CASSLALGLSYEQYF.

The chain links TRBV6-1 to TRBJ2-1, with TRBD1 matching 7 bases. Germline trimming cut 2 bases from V and 5 bases from J; bases unmatched to any gene: 9. The germline CDR1 and CDR2 sequences are MNHNS and SASEGT. CDR3 length: 16 residues. CDR3: CASSERGTETDNEQFF. Written as DNA, the CDR3 is TGTGCCAGCAGTGAAAGGGGGACAGAAACTGACAATGAGCAGTTCTTC.

The CDR3 here is CASSLQAGGPEQYF. The CDR3 region has the DNA TGTGCCAGCAGCTTACAAGCGGGAGGGCCCGAGCAGTACTTC. V is TRBV7-9 and J is TRBJ2-7; 10 bases match TRBD2. There are 14 residues in the CDR3. Germline assignment: CDR1 SEHNR and CDR2 FQNEAQ (reference sequence). J was trimmed by 6 bases and V by 2 bases; bases with no gene match: 4.

This clone has just a few counts. The gene calls are TRBV5-1 and TRBJ1-1, with D possibly matching TRBD1 (6 bases). Germline assignment: CDR1 SGHRS and CDR2 YFSETQ. The V and J ends lost 2 bases and 5 bases respectively, with 19 bases between them. The CDR3 is 16 amino acids. The CDR3 nucleotides read TGCGCCAGCAGCTTCTTGGACACTACCCAGGGGACTGAAGCTTTCTTT. It yields the protein CASSFLDTTQGTEAFF. Complete variable domain (other parts from reference TRBV5-1 and TRBJ1-1): KAGVTQTPRYLIKTRGQQVTLSCSPISGHRSVSWYQQTPGQGLQFLFEYFSETQRNKGNFPGRFSGRQFSNSRSEMNVSTLELGDSALYLCASSFLDTTQGTEAFFGQGTRLTVV.

About this clone itself: This CDR3 is also generated by other DNA sequences in the sample. The chain employs TRBV11-2 and TRBJ2-7; D gene unclear. Trimming left V 1 base short and J 2 bases short, with 6 bases between. CDR3 length: 13 residues. The germline CDR1 and CDR2 sequences are SGHAT and FQNNGV. The CDR3 loop is CASSLGAPYEQYF. Written as DNA, the CDR3 is TGTGCCAGCAGCTTAGGTGCCCCCTACGAGCAGTACTTC.

This clone is a singleton in its sample. The chain combines TRBV7-2 with TRBJ2-3, with 13 bases matching TRBD2. The length of the CDR3 is 17 residues. CDR1 SGHTA and CDR2 FQGNSA come from the germline V gene. After removal of 6 bases from V and 2 bases from J, the junction contained 8 bases not matched to a gene. CDR3 region: CASRGPGLAGYTDTQYF. The CDR3 DNA is TGTGCCAGCAGAGGCCCGGGACTAGCGGGATACACAGATACGCAGTATTTT.

The CDR3 sequence is CASSSAVFLGGNTIYF. CDR3 coding DNA: TGTGCCAGCAGCTCCGCCGTATTTTTGGGTGGAAACACCATATATTTT. The V gene is TRBV7-2, the J gene TRBJ1-3; the D is unclear. CDR1 and CDR2 from the germline V gene are SGHTA and FQGNSA. The CDR3 runs to 16 residues. Trimming cost V 4 bases and J 3 bases, with 16 bases left between them.

This clone was recorded once. The rearrangement uses TRBV11-3 and TRBJ2-2; 10 bases match TRBD1. Germline V lookup: CDR1 SGHNT, CDR2 YENEEA. The ends lost 4 bases at V and 5 bases at J; junction bases unmatched: 4. The CDR3 loop spans 15 amino acids. DNA of the CDR3: TGTGCCAGCAGCTCTTGGACAGGGGGAACCGGGGAGCTGTTTTTT. It encodes CASSSWTGGTGELFF.

Only one count was recorded for this clone. Other DNA sequences from this sample encode an identical CDR3 as well. J is TRBJ2-5 and V is TRBV28; the match to TRBD1 covers 7 bases. Germline values: CDR1 MDHEN, CDR2 SYDVKM. Germline trimming cut 5 bases from V and 2 bases from J; bases unmatched to any gene: 5. CDR3 size: 14 residues. CDR3 protein: CASSPGGWQETQYF. CDR3 in DNA: TGTGCCAGCAGTCCAGGGGGTTGGCAAGAGACCCAGTACTTC.

This chain joins TRBV27 and TRBJ2-7; 10 nucleotides align to TRBD2. Germline V gene data show CDR1 as MNHEY and CDR2 as SMNVEV (reference sequence). Losses at the gene ends were 2 bases for V and 4 bases for J; bases not matched to a gene: 8. The CDR3 runs to 16 residues. For the CDR3, the DNA is TGTGCCAGCAGTTTACCCCCCCTAGCGGGGGCTTACGAGCAGTACTTC. This codes for CASSLPPLAGAYEQYF.

The chain couples TRBV10-2 to TRBJ2-7; TRBD2 agrees at 7 bases. The CDR3 length is 13 residues. The V gene end was trimmed by 6 bases and the J gene end by 3 bases; junction bases not matched to a gene: 5. Germline V lookup: CDR1 WSHSY, CDR2 SAAADI. This chain's CDR3 is CASRGAGSYEQYF. The CDR3 bases are TGCGCCAGCAGAGGAGCGGGGAGCTACGAGCAGTACTTC.

The V and J genes are TRBV14 and TRBJ2-7; D might be TRBD2 (5 bases). The germline CDR1 and CDR2 sequences are SGHDN and FVKESK. Trimming took off 3 bases at V and 5 bases at J, with 14 bases between the two ends. The CDR3 runs 14 residues. The CDR3 region is CASSQVAARDEQYF. Here the CDR3 DNA reads TGTGCCAGCAGCCAGGTTGCGGCGAGGGACGAGCAGTACTTC.

The chain recombines TRBV7-8 with TRBJ2-6, with 9 bases lining up with TRBD1. Germline-derived CDR1 and CDR2 are SGHVS and FQNEAQ. The CDR3 has 18 amino acids. V shed 5 bases, J shed 1 base, and the junction held 9 bases outside the gene matches. Here the CDR3 DNA reads TGTGCCAGCAGCCCATACCTACAGGGGGCTTCTGGGGCCAACGTCCTGACTTTC. This encodes CASSPYLQGASGANVLTF. Full variable domain (missing parts from reference TRBV7-8 and TRBJ2-6): GAGVSQSPRYKVAKRGQDVALRCDPISGHVSLFWYQQALGQGPEFLTYFQNEAQLDKSGLPSDRFFAERPEGSVSTLKIQRTQQEDSAVYLCASSPYLQGASGANVLTFGAGSRLTVL.

As concerns this clone: The same CDR3 arises from other DNA sequences in this sample as well. The chain carries TRBV5-6 and TRBJ2-7; D remains ambiguous. Germline V gives CDR1 SGHDT, CDR2 YYEEEE. V was shortened by 0 bases and J by 0 bases, with 4 bases between the two germline ends. The CDR3 is made up of 13 amino acids. The DNA of the CDR3 is TGTGCCAGCAGCTTGGGCGCCTCCTACGAGCAGTACTTC. Translated, it gives CASSLGASYEQYF.

As DNA, the CDR3 is TGTGCCAGCAGTCCTGGGACTAGGGTGCAAGAGACCCAGTACTTC. Translating gives CASSPGTRVQETQYF. This chain uses TRBV27 with TRBJ2-5; 8 nucleotides match TRBD2. V was pared by 5 bases and J by 2 bases, with 7 bases of the junction left unmatched. The CDR3 has 15 amino acids. Germline V gene sequence: CDR1 MNHEY, CDR2 SMNVEV (reference sequence).

DNA for the CDR3: TGTGCCAGTCTCCGAAGGAGTACCCTCTATGGCTACACCTTC. Translating it yields CASLRRSTLYGYTF. The rearrangement uses TRBV19 and TRBJ1-2; D is unresolved. Trimming stripped 8 bases from V and 4 bases from J, with 17 bases between. The CDR3 has 14 amino acids. In germline, CDR1 is LNHDA, CDR2 SQIVND (reference sequence).

The chain uses TRBV15 and TRBJ1-2; 9 bases agree with TRBD1. Germline assignment: CDR1 LNHNV and CDR2 YYDKDF (reference sequence). There are 16 residues in the CDR3. J lost 6 bases, V lost 5 bases, and 13 bases had no gene match. The CDR3 is CATSPNRDREKDGYTF. CDR3 in DNA: TGTGCCACCAGCCCCAATAGGGACAGGGAAAAAGATGGCTACACCTTC. Full variable domain (rest looked up from reference TRBV15 and TRBJ1-2): DAMVIQNPRYQVTQFGKPVTLSCSQTLNHNVMYWYQQKSSQAPKLLFHYYDKDFNNEADTPDNFQSRRPNTSFCFLDIRSPGLGDTAMYLCATSPNRDREKDGYTFGSGTRLTVV.